What follows are 4 T cell receptor beta chains derived from one specimen sequenced in a study of OX40 agonist ivuxolimab in advanced cancers. Libraries were prepared through the immunoSEQ multiplex PCR assay. Sourced from immuneACCESS, this table was stored by TCRdb with only in-frame sequences that have V and J called. A share of the clones is absent; for the studies checked, an unresolved V gene accounts for under half, and the remainder has no known explanation. Counted in this sample were more than 65,000 clones; roughly 81% of them appeared once. 5% of the sample is held by the ten biggest clonotypes. The sequences come from CD4+ or CD8+ T cells sorted from blood, collected in a trial of the OX40 agonist ivuxolimab. These receptors originate from an adult with an advanced solid tumor such as melanoma, head and neck, liver or kidney cancer.

Remarks on this clone: One end of the junction fails to match germline, which may point to a read error. J is TRBJ2-3 and V is TRBV2, with D possibly being TRBD1 (5 bases). The CDR3 is 14 residues long. Germline V gene lookup returns CDR1 SNHLY and CDR2 FYNNEI. The CDR3 DNA is TGTGCCAGCAGGGAAGGGGCCAGCACAGATACGCAGTATTTT. This encodes CASREGASTDTQYF.

V gene TRBV13 combines with J gene TRBJ2-3, with 9 nucleotides matching TRBD2. The CDR3 runs 16 residues. CDR1 is PRHDT and CDR2 is FYEKMQ in the germline V gene (reference sequence). With 5 bases clipped from V and 6 bases from J, the junction kept 12 bases outside the gene matches. CDR3: CASSPYGAGGQDTQYF. Here the CDR3 DNA reads TGTGCCAGCAGCCCTTACGGAGCGGGAGGTCAGGATACGCAGTATTTT.

CDR3 DNA sequence: TGTGCCAGCAGTTCGGACACAGATACGCAGTATTTT. As protein: CASSSDTDTQYF. The chain joins TRBV5-4 to TRBJ2-3; D unclear. V was pared by 5 bases and J by 2 bases, with 6 bases between. CDR3 length: 12 amino acids. CDR1 and CDR2 from the germline V gene are SGHNT and YYREEE (reference sequence). Full variable domain (outside the CDR3, taken from reference TRBV5-4 and TRBJ2-3): ETGVTQSPTHLIKTRGQQVTLRCSSQSGHNTVSWYQQALGQGPQFIFQYYREEENGRGNFPPRFSGLQFPNYSSELNVNALELDDSALYLCASSSDTDTQYFGPGTRLTVL.

The chain is built from TRBV9 and TRBJ2-2; D might be TRBD2 (5 bases). From germline, CDR1 is SGDLS and CDR2 YYNGEE. The CDR3 spans 16 residues. V dropped 4 bases and J dropped 6 bases, with 19 bases sitting between them. In DNA, the CDR3 is TGTGCCAGCAGCTCAACCCCAGGAGGTCCCGCCGGGGAGCTGTTTTTT. As protein: CASSSTPGGPAGELFF. The full variable domain, its missing parts supplied by reference TRBV9 and TRBJ2-2, is DSGVTQTPKHLITATGQRVTLRCSPRSGDLSVYWYQQSLDQGLQFLIQYYNGEERAKGNILERFSAQQFPDLHSELNLSSLELGDSALYFCASSSTPGGPAGELFFGEGSRLTVL.